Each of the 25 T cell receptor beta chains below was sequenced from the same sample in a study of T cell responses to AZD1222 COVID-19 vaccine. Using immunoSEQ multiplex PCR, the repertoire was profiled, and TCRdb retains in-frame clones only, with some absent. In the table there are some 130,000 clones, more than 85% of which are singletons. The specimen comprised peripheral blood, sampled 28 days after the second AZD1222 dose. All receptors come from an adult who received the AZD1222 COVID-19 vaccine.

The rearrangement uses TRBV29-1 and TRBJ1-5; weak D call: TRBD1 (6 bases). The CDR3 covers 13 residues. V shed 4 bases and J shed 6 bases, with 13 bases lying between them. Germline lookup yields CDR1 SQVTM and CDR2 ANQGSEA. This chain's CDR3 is CSVAGVDTQPQHF. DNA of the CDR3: TGCAGCGTTGCAGGGGTAGATACTCAGCCCCAGCATTTT.

Here the CDR3 reads CASSLRASGTTDTQYF. CDR3 DNA: TGTGCCAGCAGCCTCCGCGCTAGCGGGACCACAGATACGCAGTATTTT. This chain uses TRBV9 with TRBJ2-3; 9 nucleotides line up with TRBD2. The V segment lost 4 bases and the J segment 2 bases; nucleotides outside the gene matches: 8. Germline V lookup: CDR1 SGDLS, CDR2 YYNGEE. The CDR3 contains 16 residues. The full variable domain, rest sourced from reference TRBV9 and TRBJ2-3, is DSGVTQTPKHLITATGQRVTLRCSPRSGDLSVYWYQQSLDQGLQFLIQYYNGEERAKGNILERFSAQQFPDLHSELNLSSLELGDSALYFCASSLRASGTTDTQYFGPGTRLTVL.

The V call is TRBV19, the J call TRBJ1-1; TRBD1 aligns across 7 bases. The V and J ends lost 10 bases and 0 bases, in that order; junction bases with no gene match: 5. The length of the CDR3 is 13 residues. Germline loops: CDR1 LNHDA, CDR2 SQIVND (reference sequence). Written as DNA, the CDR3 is TGTGCCACCGGGACAGCCTTGAACACTGAAGCTTTCTTT. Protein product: CATGTALNTEAFF.

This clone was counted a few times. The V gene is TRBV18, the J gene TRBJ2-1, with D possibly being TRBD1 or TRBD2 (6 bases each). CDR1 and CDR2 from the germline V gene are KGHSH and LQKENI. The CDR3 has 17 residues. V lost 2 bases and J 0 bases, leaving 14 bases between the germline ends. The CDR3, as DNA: TGTGCCAGCTCACCATCGCGCGGGACAAACTCCTACAATGAGCAGTTCTTC. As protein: CASSPSRGTNSYNEQFF.

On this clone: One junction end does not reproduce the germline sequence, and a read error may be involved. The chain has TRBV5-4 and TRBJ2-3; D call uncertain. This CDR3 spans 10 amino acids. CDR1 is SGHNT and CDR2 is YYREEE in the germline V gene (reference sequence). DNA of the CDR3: TGTGCCAGCAGCTTTATTGTTTCCTGGTTT. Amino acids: CASSFIVSWF.

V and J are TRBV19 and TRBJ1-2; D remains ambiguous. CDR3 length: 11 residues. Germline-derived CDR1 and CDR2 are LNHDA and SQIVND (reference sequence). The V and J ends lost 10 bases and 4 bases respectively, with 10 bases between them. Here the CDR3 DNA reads TGTGCCACTTATACCAGCTATGGCTACACCTTC. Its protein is CATYTSYGYTF. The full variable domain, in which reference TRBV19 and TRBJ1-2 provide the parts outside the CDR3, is DGGITQSPKYLFRKEGQNVTLSCEQNLNHDAMYWYRQDPGQGLRLIYYSQIVNDFQKGDIAEGYSVSREKKESFPLTVTSAQKNPTAFYLCATYTSYGYTFGSGTRLTVV.

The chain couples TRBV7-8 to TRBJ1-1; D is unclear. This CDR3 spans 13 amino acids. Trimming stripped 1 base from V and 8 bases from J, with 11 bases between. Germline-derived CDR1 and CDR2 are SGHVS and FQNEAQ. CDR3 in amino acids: CASSLGQMTEAFF. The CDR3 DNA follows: TGTGCCAGCAGCTTAGGTCAGATGACCGAAGCTTTCTTT.

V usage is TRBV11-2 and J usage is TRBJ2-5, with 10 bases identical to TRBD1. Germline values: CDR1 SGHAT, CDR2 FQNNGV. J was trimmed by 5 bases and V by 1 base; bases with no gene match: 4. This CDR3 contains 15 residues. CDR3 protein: CASSLGTGGWETQYF. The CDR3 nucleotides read TGTGCCAGCAGCTTAGGGACAGGGGGTTGGGAGACCCAGTACTTC. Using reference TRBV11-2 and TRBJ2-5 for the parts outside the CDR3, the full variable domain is EAGVAQSPRYKIIEKRQSVAFWCNPISGHATLYWYQQILGQGPKLLIQFQNNGVVDDSQLPKDRFSAERLKGVDSTLKIQPAKLEDSAVYLCASSLGTGGWETQYFGPGTRLLVL.

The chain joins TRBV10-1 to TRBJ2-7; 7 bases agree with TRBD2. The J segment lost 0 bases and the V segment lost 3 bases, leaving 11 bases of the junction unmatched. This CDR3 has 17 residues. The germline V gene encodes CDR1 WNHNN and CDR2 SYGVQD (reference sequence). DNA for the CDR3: TGCGCCAGCAGTGAATCTTCACCCCGCGGGAGCTCCTACGAGCAGTACGTC. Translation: CASSESSPRGSSYEQYV.

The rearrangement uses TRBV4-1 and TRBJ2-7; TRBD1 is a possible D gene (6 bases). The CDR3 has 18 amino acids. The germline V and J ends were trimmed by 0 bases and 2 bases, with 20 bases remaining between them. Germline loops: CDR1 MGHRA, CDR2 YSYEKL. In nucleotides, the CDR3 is TGCGCCAGCAGCCAAGATCCGGCGGACATGGGACAACCCTACGAGCAGTACGTC. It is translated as CASSQDPADMGQPYEQYV.

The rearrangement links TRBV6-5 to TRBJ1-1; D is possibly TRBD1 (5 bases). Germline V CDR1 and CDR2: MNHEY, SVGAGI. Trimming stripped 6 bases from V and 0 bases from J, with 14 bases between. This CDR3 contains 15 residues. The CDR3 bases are TGTGCCAGCAGCCCCCAGGGACCCATGAACACTGAAGCTTTCTTT. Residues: CASSPQGPMNTEAFF.

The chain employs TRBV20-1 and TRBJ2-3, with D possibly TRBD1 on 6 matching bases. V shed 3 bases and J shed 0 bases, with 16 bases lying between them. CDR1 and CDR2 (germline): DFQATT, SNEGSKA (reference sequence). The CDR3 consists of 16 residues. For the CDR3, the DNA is TGCAGTGCTAGTAGCCAGGGGAGAACTAGCACAGATACGCAGTATTTT. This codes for CSASSQGRTSTDTQYF.

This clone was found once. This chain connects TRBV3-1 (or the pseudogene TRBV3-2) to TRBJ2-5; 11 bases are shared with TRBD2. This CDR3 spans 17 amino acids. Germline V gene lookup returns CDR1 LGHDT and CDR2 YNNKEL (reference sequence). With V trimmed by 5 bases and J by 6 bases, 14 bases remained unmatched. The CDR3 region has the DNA TGTGCCAGCAGCTTGAGCGGGATAGCGGGGGGGAGGAAGACCCAGTACTTC. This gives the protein CASSLSGIAGGRKTQYF.

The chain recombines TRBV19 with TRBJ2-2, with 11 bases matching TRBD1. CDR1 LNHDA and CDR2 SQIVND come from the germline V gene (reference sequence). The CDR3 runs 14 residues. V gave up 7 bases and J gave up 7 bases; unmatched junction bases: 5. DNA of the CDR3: TGTGCCAGTAAAAGGGACAGGGGGAGCGGGGAGCTGTTTTTT. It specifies CASKRDRGSGELFF.

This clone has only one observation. CDR3 sequence: CASRKTGPNTEAFF. Here the CDR3 DNA reads TGTGCCAGTAGAAAGACAGGGCCGAACACTGAAGCTTTCTTT. The chain recombines TRBV19 with TRBJ1-1; 7 bases are shared with TRBD1. This CDR3 contains 14 residues. Unmatched junction bases numbered 5, after V lost 6 bases and J lost 1 base. Germline V gives CDR1 LNHDA, CDR2 SQIVND (reference sequence).

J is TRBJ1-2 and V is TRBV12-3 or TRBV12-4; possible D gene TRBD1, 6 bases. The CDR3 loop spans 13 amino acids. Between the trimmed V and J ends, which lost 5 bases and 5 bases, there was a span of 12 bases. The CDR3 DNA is TGTGCCAGCAGTAAGGGGGGGGCGTATGGCTACACCTTC. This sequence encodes CASSKGGAYGYTF.

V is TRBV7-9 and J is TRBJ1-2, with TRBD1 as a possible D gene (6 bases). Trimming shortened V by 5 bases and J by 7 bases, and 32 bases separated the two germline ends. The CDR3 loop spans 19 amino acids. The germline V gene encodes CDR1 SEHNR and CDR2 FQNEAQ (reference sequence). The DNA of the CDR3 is TGTGCCAGCAGCCCGTTATTACCCATACATAGGGGACATTCGGCTGGCTACACCTTC. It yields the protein CASSPLLPIHRGHSAGYTF.

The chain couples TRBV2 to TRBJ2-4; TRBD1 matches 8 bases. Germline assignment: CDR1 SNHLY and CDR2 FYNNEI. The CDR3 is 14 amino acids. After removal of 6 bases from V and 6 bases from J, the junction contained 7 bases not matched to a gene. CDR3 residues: CASSLQGVGNIQYF. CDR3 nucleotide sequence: TGTGCCAGCAGCCTACAGGGGGTTGGAAACATTCAGTACTTC. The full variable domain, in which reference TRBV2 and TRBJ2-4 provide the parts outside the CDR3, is EPEVTQTPSHQVTQMGQEVILRCVPISNHLYFYWYRQILGQKVEFLVSFYNNEISEKSEIFDDQFSVERPDGSNFTLKIRSTKLEDSAMYFCASSLQGVGNIQYFGAGTRLSVL.

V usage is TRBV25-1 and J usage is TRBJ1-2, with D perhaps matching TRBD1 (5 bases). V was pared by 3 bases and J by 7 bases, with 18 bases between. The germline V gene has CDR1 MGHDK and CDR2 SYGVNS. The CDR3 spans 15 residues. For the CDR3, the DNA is TGTGCCAGCAGTGACCCGGGACGTCTGGGAGGTGGCTACACCTTC. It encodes CASSDPGRLGGGYTF.

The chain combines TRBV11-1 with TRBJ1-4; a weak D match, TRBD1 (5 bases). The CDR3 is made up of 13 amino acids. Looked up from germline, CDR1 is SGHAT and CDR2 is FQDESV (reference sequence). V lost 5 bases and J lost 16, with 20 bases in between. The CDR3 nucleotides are TGTGCCAGCAGCCCCCAGGGACCGTCGGCGAAGTTTTTT. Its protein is CASSPQGPSAKFF.

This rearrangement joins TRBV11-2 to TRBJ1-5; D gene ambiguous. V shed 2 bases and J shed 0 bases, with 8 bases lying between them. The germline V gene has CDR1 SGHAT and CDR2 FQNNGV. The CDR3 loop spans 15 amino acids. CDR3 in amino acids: CASSLYTDSNQPQHF. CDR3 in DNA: TGTGCCAGCAGCTTATATACGGATAGCAATCAGCCCCAGCATTTT.

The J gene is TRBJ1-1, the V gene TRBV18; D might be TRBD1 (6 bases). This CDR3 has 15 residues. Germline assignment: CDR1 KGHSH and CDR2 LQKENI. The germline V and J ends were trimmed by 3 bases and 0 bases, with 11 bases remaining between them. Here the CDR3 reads CASSPNTGLNTEAFF. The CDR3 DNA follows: TGTGCCAGCTCACCGAACACAGGGCTGAACACTGAAGCTTTCTTT. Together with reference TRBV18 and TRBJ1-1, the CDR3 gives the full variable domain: NAGVMQNPRHLVRRRGQEARLRCSPMKGHSHVYWYRQLPEEGLKFMVYLQKENIIDESGMPKERFSAEFPKEGPSILRIQQVVRGDSAAYFCASSPNTGLNTEAFFGQGTRLTVV.

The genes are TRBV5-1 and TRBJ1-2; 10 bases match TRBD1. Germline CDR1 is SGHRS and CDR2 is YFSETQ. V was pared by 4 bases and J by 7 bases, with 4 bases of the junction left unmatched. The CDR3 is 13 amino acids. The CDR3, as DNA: TGCGCCAGCAGCACACGGACAGGGGGTGGCTACACCTTC. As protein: CASSTRTGGGYTF.

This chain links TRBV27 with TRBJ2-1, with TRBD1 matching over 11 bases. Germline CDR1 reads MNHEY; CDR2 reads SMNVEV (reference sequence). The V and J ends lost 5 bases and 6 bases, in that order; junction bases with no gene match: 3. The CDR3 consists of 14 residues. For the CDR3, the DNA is TGTGCCAGCAGTATCGGGACAGGGGGCAATGAGCAGTTCTTC. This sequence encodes CASSIGTGGNEQFF.

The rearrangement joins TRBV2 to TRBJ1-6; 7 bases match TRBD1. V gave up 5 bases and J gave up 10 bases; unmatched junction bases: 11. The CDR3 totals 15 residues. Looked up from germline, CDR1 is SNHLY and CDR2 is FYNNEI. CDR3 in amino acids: CASSLRGTVPSPLHF. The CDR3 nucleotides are TGTGCCAGCAGTCTAAGGGGGACAGTCCCGTCACCCCTCCACTTT.